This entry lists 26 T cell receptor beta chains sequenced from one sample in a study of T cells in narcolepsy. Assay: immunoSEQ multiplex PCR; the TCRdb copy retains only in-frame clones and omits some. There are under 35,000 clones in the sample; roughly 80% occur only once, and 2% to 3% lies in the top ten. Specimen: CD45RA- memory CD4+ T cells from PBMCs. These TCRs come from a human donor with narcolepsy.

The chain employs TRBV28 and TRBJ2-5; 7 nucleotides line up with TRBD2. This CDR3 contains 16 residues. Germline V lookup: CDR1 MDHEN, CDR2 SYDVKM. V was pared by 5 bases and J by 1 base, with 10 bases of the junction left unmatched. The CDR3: CASSPISGDLQETQYF. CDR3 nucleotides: TGTGCCAGCAGTCCGATCAGCGGGGACCTCCAAGAGACCCAGTACTTC.

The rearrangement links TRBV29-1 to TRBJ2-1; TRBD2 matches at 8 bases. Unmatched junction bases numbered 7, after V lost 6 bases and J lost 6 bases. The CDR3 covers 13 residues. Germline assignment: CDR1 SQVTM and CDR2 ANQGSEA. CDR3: CSVAGGRGNEQFF. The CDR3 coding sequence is TGCAGCGTGGCGGGAGGCCGGGGCAATGAGCAGTTCTTC.

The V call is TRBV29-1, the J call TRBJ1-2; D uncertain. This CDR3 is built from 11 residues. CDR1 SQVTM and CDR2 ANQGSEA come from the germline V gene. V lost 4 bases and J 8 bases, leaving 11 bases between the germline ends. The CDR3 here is CSVAGNGGYTF. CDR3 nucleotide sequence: TGCAGCGTTGCTGGGAACGGGGGCTACACCTTC.

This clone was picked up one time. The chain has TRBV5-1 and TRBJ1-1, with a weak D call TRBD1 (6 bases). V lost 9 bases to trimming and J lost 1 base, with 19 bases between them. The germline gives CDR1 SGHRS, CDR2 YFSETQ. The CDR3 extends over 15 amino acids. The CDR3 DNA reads TGCGCCACCGCCCGAAACACAGGGTCGAACACTGAAGCTTTCTTT. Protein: CATARNTGSNTEAFF.

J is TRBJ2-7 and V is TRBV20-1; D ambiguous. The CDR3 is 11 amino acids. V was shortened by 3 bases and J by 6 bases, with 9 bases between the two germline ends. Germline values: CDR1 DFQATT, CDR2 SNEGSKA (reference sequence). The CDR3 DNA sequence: TGCAGTGCTAGCGGTGGGTCCGAGCAGTACTTC. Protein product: CSASGGSEQYF.

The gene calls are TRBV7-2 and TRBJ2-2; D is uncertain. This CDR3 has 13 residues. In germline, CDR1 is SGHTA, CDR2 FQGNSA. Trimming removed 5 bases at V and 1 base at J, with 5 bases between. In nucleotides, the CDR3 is TGTGCCAGCAGCCAACAGAACACCGGGGAGCTGTTTTTT. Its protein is CASSQQNTGELFF.

The CDR3 loop reads CASSQGTEPGANVLTF. CDR3 nucleotide sequence: TGCGCCAGCAGCCAAGGTACAGAACCTGGGGCCAACGTCCTGACTTTC. The chain uses TRBV4-3 and TRBJ2-6; no clear D. Germline V CDR1 and CDR2: LGHNA, YSLEER. The CDR3 sequence is 16 residues long. V lost 1 base and J lost 2, with 9 bases in between.

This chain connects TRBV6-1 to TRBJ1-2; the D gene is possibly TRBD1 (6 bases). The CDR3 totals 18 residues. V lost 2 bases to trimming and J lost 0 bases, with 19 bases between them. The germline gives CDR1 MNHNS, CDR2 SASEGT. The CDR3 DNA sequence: TGTGCCAGCAGTGAACCAGCGGAGGGATCAGGGGCTAACTATGGCTACACCTTC. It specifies CASSEPAEGSGANYGYTF.

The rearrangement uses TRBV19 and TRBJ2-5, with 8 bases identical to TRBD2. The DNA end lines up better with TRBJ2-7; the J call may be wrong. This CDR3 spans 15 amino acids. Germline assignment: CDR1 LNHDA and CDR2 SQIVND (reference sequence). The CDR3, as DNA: TGTGCCAGTTCTCAACCGGGACTAGGAAGCTACGAGCAGTACTTC. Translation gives CASSQPGLGSYEQYF.

CDR3 in amino acids: CASSSTSANYNEQFF. In DNA form, the CDR3 reads TGTGCCAGCAGCTCAACCTCGGCAAATTACAATGAGCAGTTCTTC. The chain has TRBV5-4 and TRBJ2-1; D is ambiguous. The CDR3 covers 15 residues. Germline CDR1 is SGHNT and CDR2 is YYREEE (reference sequence). Trimming cost V 3 bases and J 4 bases, with 14 bases left between them.

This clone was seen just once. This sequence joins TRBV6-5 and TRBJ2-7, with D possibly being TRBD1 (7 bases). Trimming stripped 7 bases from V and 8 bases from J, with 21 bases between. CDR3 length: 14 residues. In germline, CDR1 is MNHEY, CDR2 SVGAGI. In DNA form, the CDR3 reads TGTGCCAGCACCGTAGGGCAGGAGGGGGCTAAGCAGTACTTC. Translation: CASTVGQEGAKQYF.

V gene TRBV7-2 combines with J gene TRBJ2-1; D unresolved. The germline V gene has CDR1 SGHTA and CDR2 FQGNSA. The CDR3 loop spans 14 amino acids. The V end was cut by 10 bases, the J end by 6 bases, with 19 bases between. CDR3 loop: CATAANVKRNEQFF. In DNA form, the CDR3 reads TGTGCCACAGCAGCCAACGTTAAGCGCAATGAGCAGTTCTTC.

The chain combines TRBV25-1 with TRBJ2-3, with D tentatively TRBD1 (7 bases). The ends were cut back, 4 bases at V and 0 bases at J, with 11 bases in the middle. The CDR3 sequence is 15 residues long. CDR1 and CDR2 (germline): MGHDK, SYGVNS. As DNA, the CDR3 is TGTGCCAGCAGTGCAGGGGGGACGAGCACAGATACGCAGTATTTT. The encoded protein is CASSAGGTSTDTQYF.

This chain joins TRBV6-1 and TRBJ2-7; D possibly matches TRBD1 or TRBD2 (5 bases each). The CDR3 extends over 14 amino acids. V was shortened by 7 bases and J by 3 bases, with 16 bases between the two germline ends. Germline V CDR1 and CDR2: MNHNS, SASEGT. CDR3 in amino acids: CASTRREGYYEQYF. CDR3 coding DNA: TGTGCCAGCACTCGACGCGAGGGGTACTACGAGCAGTACTTC.

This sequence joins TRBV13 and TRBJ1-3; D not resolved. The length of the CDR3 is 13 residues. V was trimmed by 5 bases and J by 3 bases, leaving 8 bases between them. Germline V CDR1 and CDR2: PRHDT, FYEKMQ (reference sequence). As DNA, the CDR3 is TGTGCCAGCAGCCGGTCGGGTGGAAACACCATATATTTT. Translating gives CASSRSGGNTIYF.

This chain's CDR3 is CASRDSGYNEKLFF. In DNA form, the CDR3 reads TGTGCCAGCAGGGACAGCGGATATAATGAAAAACTGTTTTTT. This chain uses TRBV6-6 with TRBJ1-4; possibly TRBD1 for D (6 bases). The V end was cut by 6 bases, the J end by 4 bases, with 12 bases between. Germline CDR1 is MNHNY and CDR2 is SVGAGI (reference sequence). The CDR3 runs 14 residues.

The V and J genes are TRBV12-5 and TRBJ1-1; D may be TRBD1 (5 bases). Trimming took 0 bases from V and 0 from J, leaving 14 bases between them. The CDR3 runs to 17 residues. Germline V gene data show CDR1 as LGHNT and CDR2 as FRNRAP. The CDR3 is CASGLVLRGDLNTEAFF. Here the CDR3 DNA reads TGTGCTAGTGGTTTGGTACTGCGGGGGGATCTGAACACTGAAGCTTTCTTT.

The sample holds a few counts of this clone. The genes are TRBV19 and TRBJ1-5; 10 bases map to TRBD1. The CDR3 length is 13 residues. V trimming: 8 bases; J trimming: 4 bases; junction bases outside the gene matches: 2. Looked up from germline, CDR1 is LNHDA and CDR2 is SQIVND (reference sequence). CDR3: CASRTGGNQPQHF. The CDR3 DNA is TGTGCCAGTCGGACAGGGGGAAATCAGCCCCAGCATTTT.

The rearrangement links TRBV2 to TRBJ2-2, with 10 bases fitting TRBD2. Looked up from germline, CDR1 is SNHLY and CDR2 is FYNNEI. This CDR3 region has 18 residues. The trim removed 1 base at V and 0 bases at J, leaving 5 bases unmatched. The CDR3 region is CASSEGRAGGPNTGELFF. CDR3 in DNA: TGTGCCAGCAGTGAAGGGCGAGCGGGGGGGCCGAACACCGGGGAGCTGTTTTTT.

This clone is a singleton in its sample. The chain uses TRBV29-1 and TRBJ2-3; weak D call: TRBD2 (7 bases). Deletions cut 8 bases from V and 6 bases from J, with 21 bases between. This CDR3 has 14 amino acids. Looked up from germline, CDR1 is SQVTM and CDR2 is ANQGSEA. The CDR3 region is CSLLGEGGADTQYF. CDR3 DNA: TGCAGCCTACTAGGGGAGGGGGGCGCGGATACGCAGTATTTT.

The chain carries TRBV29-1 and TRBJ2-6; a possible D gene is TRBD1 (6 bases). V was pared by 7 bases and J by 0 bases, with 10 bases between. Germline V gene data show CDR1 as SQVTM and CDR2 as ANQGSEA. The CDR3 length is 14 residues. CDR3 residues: CSDTGTSGANVLTF. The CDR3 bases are TGCAGCGATACAGGGACCTCTGGGGCCAACGTCCTGACTTTC.

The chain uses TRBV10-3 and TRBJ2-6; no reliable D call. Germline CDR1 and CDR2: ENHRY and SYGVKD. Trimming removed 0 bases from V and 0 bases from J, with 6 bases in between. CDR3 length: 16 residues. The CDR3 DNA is TGTGCCATCAGTGAGTCGAAATACTCTGGGGCCAACGTCCTGACTTTC. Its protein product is CAISESKYSGANVLTF.

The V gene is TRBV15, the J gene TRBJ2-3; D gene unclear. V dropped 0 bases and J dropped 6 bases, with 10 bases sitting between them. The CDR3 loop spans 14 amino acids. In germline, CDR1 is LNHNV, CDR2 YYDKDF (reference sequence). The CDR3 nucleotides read TGTGCCACCAGCAGAGACCCCTCGACGGATACGCAGTATTTT. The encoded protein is CATSRDPSTDTQYF.

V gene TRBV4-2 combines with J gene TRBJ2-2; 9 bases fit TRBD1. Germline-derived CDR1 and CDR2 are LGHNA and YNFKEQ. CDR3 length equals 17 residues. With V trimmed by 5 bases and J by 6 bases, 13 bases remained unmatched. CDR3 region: CASSWSGQGTSPGELFF. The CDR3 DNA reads TGTGCCAGCAGCTGGTCGGGACAGGGTACTAGCCCCGGGGAGCTGTTTTTT.

DNA for the CDR3: TGTGCCAGCCAACTTTTAACCCGGGACACCCTTTATCAGCCCCAGCATTTT. Protein: CASQLLTRDTLYQPQHF. The chain joins TRBV19 to TRBJ1-5; D is perhaps TRBD1 (6 bases). Per germline, CDR1 LNHDA and CDR2 SQIVND (reference sequence). The length of the CDR3 is 17 residues. V was clipped by 9 bases and J by 5 bases, with 26 bases between them.

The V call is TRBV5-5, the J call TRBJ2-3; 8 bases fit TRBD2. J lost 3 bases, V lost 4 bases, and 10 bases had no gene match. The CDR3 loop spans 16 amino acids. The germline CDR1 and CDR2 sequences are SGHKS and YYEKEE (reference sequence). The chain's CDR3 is CASSRGAGGMTDTQYF. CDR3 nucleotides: TGTGCCAGCAGCCGGGGGGCGGGAGGCATGACAGATACGCAGTATTTT.